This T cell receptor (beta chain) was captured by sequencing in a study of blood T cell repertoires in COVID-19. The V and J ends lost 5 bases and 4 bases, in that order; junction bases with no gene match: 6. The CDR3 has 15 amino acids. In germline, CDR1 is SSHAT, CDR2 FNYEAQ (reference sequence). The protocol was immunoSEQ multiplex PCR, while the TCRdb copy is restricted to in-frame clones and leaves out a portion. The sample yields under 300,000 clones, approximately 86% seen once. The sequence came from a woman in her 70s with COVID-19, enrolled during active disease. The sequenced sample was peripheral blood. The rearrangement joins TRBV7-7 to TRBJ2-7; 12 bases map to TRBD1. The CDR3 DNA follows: TGTGCCAGCAGCCCCGGGGGACAGGGGGCATACGAGCAGTACTTC. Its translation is CASSPGGQGAYEQYF. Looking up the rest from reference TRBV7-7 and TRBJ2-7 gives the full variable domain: GAGVSQSPRYKVTKRGQDVTLRCDPISSHATLYWYQQALGQGPEFLTYFNYEAQPDKSGLPSDRFSAERPEGSISTLTIQRTEQRDSAMYRCASSPGGQGAYEQYFGPGTRLTVT.